One sample yielded the 3 T cell receptor beta chains listed below, sequenced in a study of blood T cells in healthy people across ages. A J-beta primer mix and a sample-barcoded 5' primer were used in a second PCR of about 7 to 11 cycles. TCRdb reprocessed the 5' RACE reads via MiXCR and lists one record per CDR3 protein. Among about 1 million distinct CDR3 sequences listed, 40% to 50% were seen once. The sequencing input was blood. These receptors were obtained from a woman aged 60-70 years in good health.

This chain links TRBV7-8 with TRBJ2-7, with D uncertain. Germline lookup yields CDR1 SGHVS and CDR2 FQNEAQ. This CDR3 has 12 amino acids. V lost 5 bases, J lost 4 bases, and 9 bases lay in between. The CDR3 DNA is TGTGCCAGCAGCATAAGACCGTACGAGCAGTACTTC. This gives the protein CASSIRPYEQYF.

This chain uses TRBV28 with TRBJ2-7, with 7 nucleotides matching TRBD1. Germline assignment: CDR1 MDHEN and CDR2 SYDVKM. CDR3 size: 16 residues. The J segment lost 0 bases and the V segment lost 6 bases, leaving 11 bases of the junction unmatched. The CDR3 reads CASSRQGTAFSYEQYF. DNA of the CDR3: TGTGCCAGCAGCCGCCAAGGGACAGCGTTCTCCTACGAGCAGTACTTC.

This clonotype showed up just a few times. The chain uses TRBV28 and TRBJ2-5, with D possibly TRBD2 on 5 matching bases. V lost 5 bases to trimming and J lost 7 bases, with 20 bases between them. This CDR3 comprises 15 residues. Per germline, CDR1 MDHEN and CDR2 SYDVKM. The CDR3: CASSRLEGPGGTQYF. DNA of the CDR3: TGTGCCAGCAGTCGGTTGGAAGGTCCCGGAGGGACCCAGTACTTC.